The rows below give T cell receptor beta chains drawn from one sample of a study of molecular identifiers for immune sequencing clone quantification. TCRdb processed the PCR reads anew with MiXCR; each CDR3 protein has one entry. This table holds about 320,000 distinct CDR3 sequences, 20% to 25% found once. The material sequenced was naive CD8+ T cells from blood, with Jurkat cell RNA spiked in. Receptors originate from a human donor in good health. Some libraries in this study had Jurkat cell RNA spiked in. Each CDR3 is given with its conserved first and last residue. Each record gives: clone size, V gene, J gene, D gene, CDR3 DNA, CDR3 protein. A D gene is named only where the DNA matches it firmly. Only some rows state a clone size, as once, few, many or a class for expanded clones.

.,TRBV18,TRBJ1-5,.,TGTGCCAGCTCAATAAGCCGGAGCAATCAGCCCCAGCATTTT,CASSISRSNQPQHF
many,TRBV4-1,TRBJ1-2,.,TGCGCCAGCAGTCCGGGGGACACCTCATATGGCTACACCTTC,CASSPGDTSYGYTF
.,TRBV29-1,TRBJ2-1,TRBD2,TGCAGCGTTGTTGCTAGCGGTTACAATGAGCAGCACTTC,CSVVASGYNEQHF
.,TRBV6-2/TRBV6-3,TRBJ2-7,.,TGTGCCAGCAGTTACTCGGGCCAGGGACGGAACGAGCAGTACTTC,CASSYSGQGRNEQYF
few,TRBV24-1,TRBJ2-1,.,TGTGCCACCAGTGATTTGCCCCGGGGGCGACAAGAGCAGTTCTTC,CATSDLPRGRQEQFF
few,TRBV6-2/TRBV6-3,TRBJ2-2,TRBD2,TGTGCCAGCACAAAAGGGGCGGGAGGGCCCTACACCGGGGAGCTGTTTTTT,CASTKGAGGPYTGELFF
.,TRBV25-1,TRBJ2-3,TRBD2,TGTGCCAGCAGCGGGGGGGGCGCTCCCACAGATACGCAGTATTTT,CASSGGGAPTDTQYF
many,TRBV7-2,TRBJ2-1,.,TGTGCCAGCAGCCAGACTCCATCCTCCTACAATGAGCAGTTCTTC,CASSQTPSSYNEQFF
many,TRBV27,TRBJ1-4,TRBD1,TGTGCCAGCAGTCCTCAGGGGGCACGTGAAAAACTGTTTTTT,CASSPQGAREKLFF
many,TRBV29-1,TRBJ2-5,TRBD2,TGCAGCGTTGAGGGGCTAGCGGGATTCAAACAGACCCAGTACTTC,CSVEGLAGFKQTQYF
many,TRBV6-5,TRBJ1-2,.,TGTGCCAGCGTCTGGCGGGCAGGTCCTAACTATGGCTACACCTTC,CASVWRAGPNYGYTF
many,TRBV10-3,TRBJ2-7,.,TGTGCCATCAGTGAGTCGGATAACATCATCTCCTACGAGCAGTACTTC,CAISESDNIISYEQYF
many,TRBV6-4,TRBJ1-1,.,TGTGCCAACGCATTGACACCGCTGAGAACTGAAGCTTTCTTT,CANALTPLRTEAFF
many,TRBV4-1,TRBJ1-1,.,TGCGCCAGCAGCCATGTAGGCCGGTCTGAAGCTTTCTTT,CASSHVGRSEAFF
many,TRBV20-1,TRBJ2-7,.,TGCAGTGCTAGAGATTACAGAGACTACGAGCAGTACTTC,CSARDYRDYEQYF
many,TRBV7-9,TRBJ2-7,.,TGTGCCAGCAGCTCAGGAGGAGCGTACTCCTACGAGCAGTACTTC,CASSSGGAYSYEQYF
.,TRBV7-2,TRBJ2-3,TRBD2,TGTGTCAGCAGCTTGGATAGCGGGAGTCTTGATACGCAGTATTTT,CVSSLDSGSLDTQYF
.,TRBV21-1,TRBJ2-3,.,TGTGCCAGCAGCAAATCGTCCAGGGACGAGAGCACAGATACGCAGTATTTT,CASSKSSRDESTDTQYF
many,TRBV11-2,TRBJ2-5,.,TGTGCCAGCAGCTTACACAGACAAGAGACCCAGTACTTC,CASSLHRQETQYF
many,TRBV7-8,TRBJ1-1,.,TGTGCCAGCAGCTTAGGTGAGGGATTGGCTTTCTTT,CASSLGEGLAFF
many,TRBV6-5,TRBJ1-4,TRBD1,TGTGCCAGCAGTCTGGACAGGATCGGGGAACTGTTTTTT,CASSLDRIGELFF
many,TRBV12-5,TRBJ1-1,.,TGTGCTAGTGGTTTGCGGGGCGGGGGGGACACTGAAGCTTTCTTT,CASGLRGGGDTEAFF
.,TRBV14,TRBJ2-1,.,TGTGCCAGCAGCCCCTTTAGGATCCTAGATGAGCAGTTCTTC,CASSPFRILDEQFF
few,TRBV3-1,TRBJ2-5,.,TGTGCCAGCAGCCGAACACTAGAGCGGCAAGAGACCCAGTACTTC,CASSRTLERQETQYF
few,TRBV12-3/TRBV12-4,TRBJ2-3,.,TGTGCCAGCAGCTTAGGAGTTAGGAACACAGATACGCAGTATTTT,CASSLGVRNTDTQYF
many,TRBV7-2,TRBJ2-1,TRBD2,TGTGCCAGCACCCAATGGGACGGGGGGTTTAATGAGCAGTTCTTC,CASTQWDGGFNEQFF
.,TRBV12-5,TRBJ2-2,.,TGTGCTAGTGGCTCACAGGACGGGGAGCTGTTTTTT,CASGSQDGELFF
.,TRBV12-5,TRBJ2-7,.,TGTGCTATTTCCAGGCCCTACGAGCAGTACTTC,CAISRPYEQYF
.,TRBV6-5,TRBJ2-1,TRBD2,TGTGCCAGCAGTTATACTAGCGGGCCGGATGAGCAGTTCTTC,CASSYTSGPDEQFF
many,TRBV7-9,TRBJ1-1,TRBD1,TGTGCCAGCAGCCCGGACAGGTCCATCGGAGCTTTCTTT,CASSPDRSIGAFF
many,TRBV7-2,TRBJ2-1,.,TGTGCCAGCACCCCGGCGGGCGCCCTTGAGCAGTTCTTC,CASTPAGALEQFF
many,TRBV19,TRBJ2-7,.,TGTGCCAGTAGTATGCTCGGAGGTCGGGCGGGGACCTACGAGCAGTACTTC,CASSMLGGRAGTYEQYF
.,TRBV5-1,TRBJ2-3,.,TGCGCCAGCAGCTTGGAAGGGGCCCCCTTAAATACGCAGTATTTT,CASSLEGAPLNTQYF
many,TRBV4-1,TRBJ2-1,TRBD2,TGCGCCAGCAGCCAAGCCCTAGCGGGACTCTACAATGAGCAGTTCTTC,CASSQALAGLYNEQFF
.,TRBV20-1,TRBJ2-5,.,TGCAATGCTAGACGGCAGGGTGAGGAGACCCAGTACTTC,CNARRQGEETQYF
many,TRBV5-1,TRBJ2-1,.,TGCGCCAGCAGCCTGACTGGTGAGCAGTTCTTC,CASSLTGEQFF
.,TRBV4-3,TRBJ2-7,.,TGCGCCAGCAGCCAAGATCCGCAGGTTCCCGTGGACGAGCAGTACTTC,CASSQDPQVPVDEQYF
many,TRBV7-9,TRBJ2-7,.,TGTGCCAGCACTTCTGCCGTGGGTCCCTACGAGCAGTACTTC,CASTSAVGPYEQYF
many,TRBV28,TRBJ2-7,.,TGTGCCAGCAGTCTCCACCGAGCCTACGAGCAGTACTTC,CASSLHRAYEQYF
many,TRBV4-3,TRBJ2-4,.,TGCGCCAGCAGCCAAGGGGTTTCAGGCAGGGTTCGAAACATTCAGTACTTC,CASSQGVSGRVRNIQYF
few,TRBV5-6,TRBJ1-5,.,TGTGCCAGCAGCTTGAGTTGGGGGAATAGCAATCAGCCCCAGCATTTT,CASSLSWGNSNQPQHF
many,TRBV29-1,TRBJ1-1,.,TGCAGCGTTGTTGAGAGGGGCCGGAACACTGAAGCTTTCTTT,CSVVERGRNTEAFF
many,TRBV6-2/TRBV6-3,TRBJ2-3,.,TGTGCCAGCAGTTACTTTTCGGGGGGCACAGATACGCAGTATTTT,CASSYFSGGTDTQYF
many,TRBV2,TRBJ2-7,.,TGTGCCGTCTTTCGGGGACGCTCCATCTACGAGCAGTACTTC,CAVFRGRSIYEQYF
many,TRBV13,TRBJ1-6,.,TGTGCCAGCAGCTTAGTCGGCGGTTATAATTCACCCCTCCACTTT,CASSLVGGYNSPLHF
.,TRBV5-5,TRBJ2-5,.,TGTGCCAGCAGCTTTGGTCCGTACCAAGAGACCCAGTACTTC,CASSFGPYQETQYF
many,TRBV13,TRBJ2-2,TRBD2,TGTGCCAGCAGCCTTAGCGGGACGAACACCGGGGAGCTGTTTTTT,CASSLSGTNTGELFF
many,TRBV20-1,TRBJ2-2,.,TGCAGTGCTAGAGACGGACGGGCGAACACCGGGGAGCTGTTTTTT,CSARDGRANTGELFF